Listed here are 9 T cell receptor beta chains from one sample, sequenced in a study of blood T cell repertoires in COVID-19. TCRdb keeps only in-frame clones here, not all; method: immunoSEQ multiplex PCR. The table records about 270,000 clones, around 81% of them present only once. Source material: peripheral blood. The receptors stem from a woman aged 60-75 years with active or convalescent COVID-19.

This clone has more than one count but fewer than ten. In DNA, the CDR3 is TGCGCCAGCAGCCAAGAAGGGGGCTCGGGTCAGCCCCAGCATTTT. Translating it yields CASSQEGGSGQPQHF. V is TRBV4-1 and J is TRBJ1-5, with 7 nucleotides matching TRBD1. CDR3 length: 15 amino acids. Germline V lookup: CDR1 MGHRA, CDR2 YSYEKL. V gave up 0 bases and J gave up 6 bases; unmatched junction bases: 5.

CDR3 residues: CASSERDRADEKLFF. CDR3 nucleotide sequence: TGCGCCAGCAGCGAACGGGACAGGGCGGATGAAAAACTGTTTTTT. V and J are TRBV4-1 and TRBJ1-4, with TRBD1 identical over 9 bases. Germline CDR1 MGHRA, CDR2 YSYEKL. CDR3 length equals 15 residues. V was clipped by 5 bases and J by 6 bases; unmatched bases: 7.

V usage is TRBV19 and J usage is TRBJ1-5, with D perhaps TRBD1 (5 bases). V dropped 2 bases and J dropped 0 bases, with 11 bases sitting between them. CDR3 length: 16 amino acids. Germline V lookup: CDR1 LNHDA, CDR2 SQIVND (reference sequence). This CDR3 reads CASSIRLQASNQPQHF. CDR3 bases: TGTGCCAGTAGTATAAGGCTACAGGCTAGCAATCAGCCCCAGCATTTT. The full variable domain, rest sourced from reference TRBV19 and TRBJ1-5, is DGGITQSPKYLFRKEGQNVTLSCEQNLNHDAMYWYRQDPGQGLRLIYYSQIVNDFQKGDIAEGYSVSREKKESFPLTVTSAQKNPTAFYLCASSIRLQASNQPQHFGDGTRLSIL.

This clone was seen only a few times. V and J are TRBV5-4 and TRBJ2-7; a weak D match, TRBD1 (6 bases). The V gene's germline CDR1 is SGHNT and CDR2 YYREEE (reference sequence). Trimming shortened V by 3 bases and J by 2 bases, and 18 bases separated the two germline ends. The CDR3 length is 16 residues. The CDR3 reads CASSSYETGDPYEQYF. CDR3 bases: TGTGCCAGCAGCTCCTACGAGACAGGAGATCCCTACGAGCAGTACTTC.

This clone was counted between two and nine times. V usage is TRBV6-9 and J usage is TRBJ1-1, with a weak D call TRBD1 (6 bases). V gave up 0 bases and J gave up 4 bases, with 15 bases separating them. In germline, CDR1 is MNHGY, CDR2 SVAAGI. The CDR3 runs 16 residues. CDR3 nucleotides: TGTGCCAGCAGTTATTCGGGAGGGGGATCTAGCACTGAAGCTTTCTTT. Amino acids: CASSYSGGGSSTEAFF.

The CDR3 loop is CASDKGALNTEAFF. The CDR3 DNA reads as TGTGCCAGCGACAAGGGGGCATTGAACACTGAAGCTTTCTTT. The chain links TRBV2 to TRBJ1-1; TRBD1 aligns across 7 bases. The trim removed 8 bases at V and 0 bases at J, leaving 6 bases unmatched. The CDR3 is 14 amino acids. CDR1 and CDR2 from the germline V gene are SNHLY and FYNNEI.

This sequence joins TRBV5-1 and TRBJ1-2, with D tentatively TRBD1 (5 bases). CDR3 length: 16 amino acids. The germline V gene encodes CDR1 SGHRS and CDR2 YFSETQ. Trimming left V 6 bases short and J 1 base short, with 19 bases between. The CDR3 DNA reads TGCGCCAGCACCCTTTCGACGGGCAGGGATAACTATGGCTACACCTTC. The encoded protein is CASTLSTGRDNYGYTF.

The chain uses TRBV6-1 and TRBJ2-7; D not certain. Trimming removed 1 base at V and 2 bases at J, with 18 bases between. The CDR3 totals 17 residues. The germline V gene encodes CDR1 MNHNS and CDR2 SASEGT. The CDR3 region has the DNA TGTGCCAGCAGTGAAGGAAGAGTCGCAATTTCCCCCTACGAGCAGTACTTC. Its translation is CASSEGRVAISPYEQYF.

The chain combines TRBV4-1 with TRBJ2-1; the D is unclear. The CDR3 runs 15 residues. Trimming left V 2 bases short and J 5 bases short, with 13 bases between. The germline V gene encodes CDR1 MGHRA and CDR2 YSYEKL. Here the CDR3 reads CASSQLHQRDNEQFF. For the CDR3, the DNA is TGCGCCAGCAGCCAACTCCATCAAAGAGACAATGAGCAGTTCTTC.